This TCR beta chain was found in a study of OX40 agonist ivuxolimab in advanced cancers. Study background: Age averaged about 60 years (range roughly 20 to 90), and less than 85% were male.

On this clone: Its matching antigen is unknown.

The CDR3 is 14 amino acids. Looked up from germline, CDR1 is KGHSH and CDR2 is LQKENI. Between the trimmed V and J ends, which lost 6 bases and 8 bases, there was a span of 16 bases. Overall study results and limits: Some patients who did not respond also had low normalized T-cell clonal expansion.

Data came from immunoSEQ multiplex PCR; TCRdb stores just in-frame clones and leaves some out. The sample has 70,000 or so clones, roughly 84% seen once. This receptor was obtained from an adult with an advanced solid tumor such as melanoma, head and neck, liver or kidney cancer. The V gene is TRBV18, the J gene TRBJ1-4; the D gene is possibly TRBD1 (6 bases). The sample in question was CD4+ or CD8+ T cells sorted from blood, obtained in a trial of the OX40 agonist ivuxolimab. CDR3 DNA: TGTGCCAGCTCGCCTCTAGGGGGGGCGGAAAAACTGTTTTTT. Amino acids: CASSPLGGAEKLFF.